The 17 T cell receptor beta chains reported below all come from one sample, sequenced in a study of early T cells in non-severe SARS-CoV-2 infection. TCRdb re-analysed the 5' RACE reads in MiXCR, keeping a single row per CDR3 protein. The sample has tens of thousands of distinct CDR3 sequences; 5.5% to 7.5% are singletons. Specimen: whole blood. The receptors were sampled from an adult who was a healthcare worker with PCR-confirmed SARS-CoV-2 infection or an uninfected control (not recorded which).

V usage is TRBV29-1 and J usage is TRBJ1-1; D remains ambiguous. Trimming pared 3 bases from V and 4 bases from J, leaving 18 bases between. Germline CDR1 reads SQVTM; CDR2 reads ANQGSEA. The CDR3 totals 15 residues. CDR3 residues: CSVDARELPPTEAFF. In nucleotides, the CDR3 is TGCAGCGTTGATGCACGGGAGCTGCCGCCCACTGAAGCTTTCTTT.

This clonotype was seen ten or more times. CDR3 nucleotide sequence: TGTGCCAGCAGTGGACAGGACTCCTACGAGCAGTACTTC. It specifies CASSGQDSYEQYF. The rearrangement uses TRBV28 and TRBJ2-7; 7 bases are a match to TRBD1. Trimming cost V 5 bases and J 0 bases; bases outside gene matches: 1. The CDR3 runs 13 residues. CDR1 and CDR2 (germline): MDHEN, SYDVKM.

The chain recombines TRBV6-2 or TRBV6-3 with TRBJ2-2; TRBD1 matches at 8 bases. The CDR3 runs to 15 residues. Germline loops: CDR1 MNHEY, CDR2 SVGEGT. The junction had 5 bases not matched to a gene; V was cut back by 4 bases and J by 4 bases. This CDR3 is CASSSLTGATGELFF. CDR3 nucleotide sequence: TGTGCCAGCAGTTCCCTGACAGGGGCCACCGGGGAGCTGTTTTTT.

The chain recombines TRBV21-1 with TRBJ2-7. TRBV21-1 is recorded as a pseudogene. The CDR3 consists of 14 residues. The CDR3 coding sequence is TGTGCCAGCAGCAAAGCGTCGAACACCTACGAGCAGTACTTC. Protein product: CASSKASNTYEQYF.

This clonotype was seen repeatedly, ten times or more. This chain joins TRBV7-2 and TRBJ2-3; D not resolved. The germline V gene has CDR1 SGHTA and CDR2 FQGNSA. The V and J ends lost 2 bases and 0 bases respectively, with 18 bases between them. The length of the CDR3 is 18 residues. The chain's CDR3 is CASSLSPPLTSSTDTQYF. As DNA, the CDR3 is TGTGCCAGCAGCTTATCCCCTCCTTTAACCTCTAGCACAGATACGCAGTATTTT.

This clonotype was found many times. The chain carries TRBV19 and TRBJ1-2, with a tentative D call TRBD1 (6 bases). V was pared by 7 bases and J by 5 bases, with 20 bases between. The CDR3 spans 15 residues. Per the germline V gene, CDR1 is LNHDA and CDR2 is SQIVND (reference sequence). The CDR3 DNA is TGTGCCAGTAACACCGGGACACCGATCTCATATGGCTACACCTTC. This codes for CASNTGTPISYGYTF.

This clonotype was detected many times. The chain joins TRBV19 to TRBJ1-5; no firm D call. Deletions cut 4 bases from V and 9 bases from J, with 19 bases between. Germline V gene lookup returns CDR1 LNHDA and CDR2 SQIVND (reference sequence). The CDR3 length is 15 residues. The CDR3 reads CASSTARTALAPQHF. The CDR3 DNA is TGTGCCAGTAGTACCGCCCGGACGGCGTTGGCGCCCCAGCATTTT.

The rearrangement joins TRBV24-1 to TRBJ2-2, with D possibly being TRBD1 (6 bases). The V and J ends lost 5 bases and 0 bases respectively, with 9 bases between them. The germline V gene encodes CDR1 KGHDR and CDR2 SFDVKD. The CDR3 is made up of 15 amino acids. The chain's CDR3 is CATSAYRANTGELFF. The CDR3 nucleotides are TGTGCCACCAGTGCCTACAGGGCGAACACCGGGGAGCTGTTTTTT.

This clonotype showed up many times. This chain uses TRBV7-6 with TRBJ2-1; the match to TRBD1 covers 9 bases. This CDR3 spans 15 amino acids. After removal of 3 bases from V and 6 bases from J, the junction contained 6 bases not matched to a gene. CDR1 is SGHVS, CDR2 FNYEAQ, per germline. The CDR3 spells CASSLGQGGGNEQFF. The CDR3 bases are TGTGCCAGCAGCTTGGGACAGGGCGGAGGCAATGAGCAGTTCTTC.

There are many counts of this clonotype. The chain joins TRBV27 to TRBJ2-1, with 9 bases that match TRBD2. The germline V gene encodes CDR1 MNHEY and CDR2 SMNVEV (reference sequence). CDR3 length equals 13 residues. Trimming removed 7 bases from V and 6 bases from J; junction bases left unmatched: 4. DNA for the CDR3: TGTGCCAGCAAGACTAGCGGTGTCAATGAGCAGTTCTTC. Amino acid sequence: CASKTSGVNEQFF.

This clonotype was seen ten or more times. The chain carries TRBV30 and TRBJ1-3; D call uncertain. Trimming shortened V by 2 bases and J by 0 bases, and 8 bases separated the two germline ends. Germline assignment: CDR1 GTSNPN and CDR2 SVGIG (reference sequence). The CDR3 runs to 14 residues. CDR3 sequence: CAWSQGNSGNTIYF. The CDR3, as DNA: TGTGCCTGGAGTCAAGGAAACTCTGGAAACACCATATATTTT.

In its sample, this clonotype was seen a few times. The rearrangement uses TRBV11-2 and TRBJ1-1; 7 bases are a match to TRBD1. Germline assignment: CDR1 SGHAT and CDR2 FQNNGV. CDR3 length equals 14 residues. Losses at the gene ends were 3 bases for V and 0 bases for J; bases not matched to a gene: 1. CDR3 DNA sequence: TGTGCCAGCAGCTTGACAGGGCTGAACACTGAAGCTTTCTTT. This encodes CASSLTGLNTEAFF.

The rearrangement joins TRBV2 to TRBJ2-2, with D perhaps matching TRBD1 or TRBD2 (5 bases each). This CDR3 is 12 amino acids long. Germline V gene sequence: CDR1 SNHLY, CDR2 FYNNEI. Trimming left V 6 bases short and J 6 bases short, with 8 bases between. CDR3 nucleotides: TGTGCCAGCAGAGGGGACGCCGGGGAGCTGTTTTTT. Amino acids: CASRGDAGELFF. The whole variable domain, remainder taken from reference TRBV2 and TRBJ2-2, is EPEVTQTPSHQVTQMGQEVILRCVPISNHLYFYWYRQILGQKVEFLVSFYNNEISEKSEIFDDQFSVERPDGSNFTLKIRSTKLEDSAMYFCASRGDAGELFFGEGSRLTVL.

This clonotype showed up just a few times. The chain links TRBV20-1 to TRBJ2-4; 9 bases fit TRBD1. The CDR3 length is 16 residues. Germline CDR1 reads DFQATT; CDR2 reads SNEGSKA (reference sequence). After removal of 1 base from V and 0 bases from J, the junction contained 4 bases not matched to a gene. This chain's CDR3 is CSARGGQGKAKNIQYF. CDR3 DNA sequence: TGCAGTGCTAGAGGGGGACAGGGAAAAGCCAAAAACATTCAGTACTTC.

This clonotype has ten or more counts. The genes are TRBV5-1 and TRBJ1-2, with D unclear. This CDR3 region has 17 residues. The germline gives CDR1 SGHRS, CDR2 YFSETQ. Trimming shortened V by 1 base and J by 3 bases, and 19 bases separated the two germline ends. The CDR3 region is CASSLWADEFPYYGYTF. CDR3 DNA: TGCGCCAGCAGCTTGTGGGCTGATGAGTTTCCCTACTATGGCTACACCTTC.

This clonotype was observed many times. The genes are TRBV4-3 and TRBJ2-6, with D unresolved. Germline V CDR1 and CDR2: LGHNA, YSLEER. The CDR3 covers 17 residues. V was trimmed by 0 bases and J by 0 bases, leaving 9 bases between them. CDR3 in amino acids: CASSQEVHSSGANVLTF. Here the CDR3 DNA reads TGCGCCAGCAGCCAAGAAGTGCATAGCTCTGGGGCCAACGTCCTGACTTTC.

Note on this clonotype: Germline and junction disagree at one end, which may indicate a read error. CDR3 region: CASSAGDMTGDQLSF. The CDR3 region has the DNA TGCGCCAGCAGCGCCGGGGATATGACAGGGGACCAACTTTCGTTC. The chain employs TRBV5-1 and TRBJ2-7; TRBD1 matches at 8 bases. There are 15 residues in the CDR3. Per the germline V gene, CDR1 is SGHRS and CDR2 is YFSETQ.